This TCR beta chain was sequenced for a study of TIL therapy for anti-PD-1-resistant metastatic lung cancer. At the level of the study: Patients had a median age of 54 years (range 38-75). A few tumors were EGFR-mutant and two were ALK-rearranged.

The CDR3 has 14 amino acids. From germline, CDR1 is MNHNS and CDR2 SASEGT. The ends were cut back, 1 base at V and 5 bases at J, with 11 bases in the middle. The immunoSEQ assay was v3. The assay was immunoSEQ multiplex PCR, and TCRdb's table has in-frame clones only and misses some. The repertoire holds 9,000 to 15,000 clones, with approximately 80% as singletons. Time point: pre-treatment sample, taken before nivolumab and TIL therapy. The chain is built from TRBV6-1 and TRBJ1-1, with D hard to call. Specimen: blood, collected at baseline. This clonotype originated in a person between 25 and 80 years old with non-small cell lung cancer. CDR3 sequence: CASSEVGLQTEAFF. CDR3 bases: TGTGCCAGCAGTGAAGTTGGCCTCCAGACTGAAGCTTTCTTT.